The rows below give T cell receptor beta chains drawn from one sample of a study of T-cell reconstitution after alpha-beta-depleted transplantation in children. TCRdb processed the PCR reads anew with MiXCR; each CDR3 protein has one entry. The data contain more than 400,000 distinct CDR3 sequences, approximately 42% of them singletons. The starting material was PBMCs, obtained before TCRalphabeta/CD19-depleted stem cell transplant. The receptors were sampled from a girl aged 2-9 years with aplastic anemia, due to receive a stem cell transplant. Both conserved end residues are part of each CDR3. Each record gives: J gene, D gene, clone size, V gene, CDR3 DNA, CDR3 protein. A D gene is named only where the DNA matches it firmly. Size tells how often a clone was seen (once, few, many) or the class of an expanded clone, and some rows leave it out.

>TRBJ1-1|-|few|TRBV20-1
TGCAGTGCTAGGGGACGGTACGGAGTTTTGAACACTGAAGCTTTCTTT
CSARGRYGVLNTEAFF
>TRBJ1-1|-|-|TRBV20-1
TGCAGTGCTAGGGCTGGAGGACAACTGAACACTGAAGCTTTCTTT
CSARAGGQLNTEAFF
>TRBJ2-1|-|-|TRBV28
TGTGCCAGCAGTTTTGGGGACCACGTTCTCTACAATGAGCAGTTCTTC
CASSFGDHVLYNEQFF
>TRBJ2-3|-|many|TRBV20-1
TGCAGTGCTAGATTTGCAGATACGCAGTATTTT
CSARFADTQYF
>TRBJ2-7|TRBD2|-|TRBV5-1
TGCGCCAGCAGCCCGACTAGCTTGGACGAGCAGTACTTC
CASSPTSLDEQYF
>TRBJ2-1|TRBD2|-|TRBV20-1
TGCAGTGCTAGTATCCCCCGACGACAGGGAGCCGGACTAGCGGTGTTGGAGCAGTTCTTC
CSASIPRRQGAGLAVLEQFF
>TRBJ2-5|-|-|TRBV6-5
TGTGCCAGCAGTTCCTTGACAGTCCAAGAGACCCAGTACTTC
CASSSLTVQETQYF
>TRBJ2-3|TRBD2|-|TRBV12-3/TRBV12-4
TGTGCCAGCAGTCGACTCCGGGGTAGCGGGGGGATCGATACGCAGTATTTT
CASSRLRGSGGIDTQYF
>TRBJ2-7|-|few|TRBV5-1
TGCGCCAGCAGCTTTGGTGGGGACCTGGCTGAGCAGTACTTC
CASSFGGDLAEQYF
>TRBJ2-1|-|few|TRBV28
TGTGCCAGCAGTAAACTAGTCACCCATGAGCAGTTCTTC
CASSKLVTHEQFF
>TRBJ2-1|-|many|TRBV20-1
TGCAGTGCTAGAGATGGGCTAGACAATGAGCAGTTCTTC
CSARDGLDNEQFF